This entry describes one T cell receptor (beta chain). The antigen remains undetermined. CDR1 and CDR2 (germline): SEHNR, FQNEAQ (reference sequence). Trimming cost V 5 bases and J 7 bases, with 17 bases left between them. The CDR3 loop spans 15 amino acids. From CD4+ cells came CD45RA+ naive and CD45RA-negative memory subsets. The sample belongs to a study of shared clonotypes between healthy human individuals. Study-wide results and caveats: The sole specimen, blood, was sampled, and tissue repertoires likely differ.

Sequencing used immunoSEQ multiplex PCR; TCRdb keeps in-frame clones, though not all of them. The sample shows about 2.4 million clones, approximately 93% of them seen only once. The TCR was taken from a man aged 18 to 29 in good health. Some clones in this sample may be carry-over from other donors' samples. The chain joins TRBV7-9 to TRBJ2-2; D is uncertain. Input material: naive CD4+ T cells from PBMCs. Noted subset: CD45RA+ positively selected. The CDR3 region is CASSQEVRFGGELFF. The CDR3 DNA follows: TGTGCCAGCAGCCAAGAAGTTCGGTTTGGCGGGGAGCTGTTTTTT.